These 13 T cell receptor beta chains originate from one sample sequenced in a study of blood T cell repertoires in COVID-19. The data were produced by immunoSEQ multiplex PCR, yet TCRdb's version contains in-frame clones alone and is incomplete. Of about 160,000 clones in the sample, about three quarters were seen once. Sequencing used peripheral blood. The receptors were sampled from a man between 65 and 80 years old with acute or convalescent COVID-19.

The gene calls are TRBV19 and TRBJ2-1, with 14 bases matching TRBD2. There are 15 residues in the CDR3. CDR1 and CDR2 (germline): LNHDA, SQIVND (reference sequence). Trimming cost V 5 bases and J 10 bases; bases outside gene matches: 7. The CDR3 bases are TGTGCCAGTAGTTCGGGACTAGCGGGAGATCTCGAGCAGTTCTTC. Its protein is CASSSGLAGDLEQFF.

The chain is built from TRBV5-5 and TRBJ1-3, with TRBD1 as a possible D gene (5 bases). The CDR3 totals 15 residues. The V gene's germline CDR1 is SGHKS and CDR2 YYEKEE (reference sequence). Deletions cut 7 bases from V and 0 bases from J, with 14 bases between. CDR3 in amino acids: CASSGWGSSGNTIYF. CDR3 DNA sequence: TGTGCCAGCTCTGGGTGGGGCTCCTCTGGAAACACCATATATTTT.

The V call is TRBV6-4, the J call TRBJ1-1; 9 bases are shared with TRBD1. CDR1 is MRHNA, CDR2 SNTAGT, per germline. The CDR3 loop spans 14 amino acids. The J segment lost 3 bases and the V segment lost 2 bases, leaving 1 base of the junction unmatched. Here the CDR3 reads CASSDGQGHTEAFF. In DNA form, the CDR3 reads TGTGCCAGCAGTGACGGACAGGGGCACACTGAAGCTTTCTTT.

This clone was seen ten or more times. The V gene is TRBV5-8, the J gene TRBJ1-6; TRBD1 agrees at 9 bases. Germline assignment: CDR1 SGHTS and CDR2 YDEGEE. Unmatched junction bases numbered 8, after V lost 6 bases and J lost 10 bases. The CDR3 runs 14 residues. Here the CDR3 DNA reads TGTGCCAGCAACCTACAGGGGGCAGGGTCACCCCTCCACTTT. Protein: CASNLQGAGSPLHF.

The chain combines TRBV5-1 with TRBJ1-1; no definite D call. V was trimmed by 0 bases and J by 1 base, leaving 10 bases between them. Germline values: CDR1 SGHRS, CDR2 YFSETQ. There are 15 residues in the CDR3. DNA for the CDR3: TGCGCCAGCAGCTTGGCCGGCAGAGGGAACACTGAAGCTTTCTTT. This sequence encodes CASSLAGRGNTEAFF.

V usage is TRBV6-5 and J usage is TRBJ2-7; TRBD1 matches 8 bases. Germline values: CDR1 MNHEY, CDR2 SVGAGI. CDR3 size: 12 residues. The junction had 10 bases not matched to a gene; V was cut back by 6 bases and J by 12 bases. The CDR3 sequence: CASRFRTGRTYF. The CDR3 DNA is TGTGCCAGCAGATTTCGGACAGGGCGGACGTACTTC.

V usage is TRBV6-5 and J usage is TRBJ1-2; D not resolved. The CDR3 has 14 amino acids. The V gene lost 5 bases and the J gene lost 4 bases, with 14 bases spanning the gap. Germline V gives CDR1 MNHEY, CDR2 SVGAGI. CDR3 region: CASSRTRVLYGYTF. CDR3 nucleotide sequence: TGTGCCAGCAGTAGAACCCGGGTCCTCTATGGCTACACCTTC.

The V gene is TRBV11-3, the J gene TRBJ1-3; no definite D call. Germline V gives CDR1 SGHNT, CDR2 YENEEA. There are 13 residues in the CDR3. V lost 1 base and J 3 bases, leaving 4 bases between the germline ends. CDR3 loop: CASSLGGGNTIYF. CDR3 DNA: TGTGCCAGCAGCTTAGGCGGTGGAAACACCATATATTTT.

This chain connects TRBV27 to TRBJ2-3; D uncertain. Germline CDR1 MNHEY, CDR2 SMNVEV (reference sequence). V lost 1 base and J lost 1, with 6 bases in between. The CDR3 is 14 amino acids. CDR3 nucleotide sequence: TGTGCCAGCAGTTTATGGCAAGGCACAGATACGCAGTATTTT. Its protein is CASSLWQGTDTQYF.

This clone is medium-sized (0.01 to 0.1%). The rearrangement links TRBV5-1 to TRBJ1-1, with D maybe TRBD1 (5 bases). Germline CDR1 and CDR2: SGHRS and YFSETQ. CDR3 length: 16 residues. V was cut by 0 bases and J by 6 bases, with 18 bases left in between. The CDR3 protein is CASSLALTSQGAEAFF. The DNA for the CDR3 is TGCGCCAGCAGCTTGGCCTTGACTTCCCAAGGGGCTGAAGCTTTCTTT. The full variable domain, with the rest looked up from reference TRBV5-1 and TRBJ1-1, is KAGVTQTPRYLIKTRGQQVTLSCSPISGHRSVSWYQQTPGQGLQFLFEYFSETQRNKGNFPGRFSGRQFSNSRSEMNVSTLELGDSALYLCASSLALTSQGAEAFFGQGTRLTVV.

The chain carries TRBV6-5 and TRBJ1-2; TRBD1 matches at 7 bases. The CDR3 runs 14 residues. With V trimmed by 6 bases and J by 4 bases, 8 bases remained unmatched. Germline values: CDR1 MNHEY, CDR2 SVGAGI. CDR3 protein: CASRARGDPYGYTF. CDR3 DNA sequence: TGTGCCAGCAGAGCCAGGGGGGACCCCTATGGCTACACCTTC.

This clone was detected once. The V and J genes are TRBV18 and TRBJ2-5; 9 bases are a match to TRBD1. This CDR3 is built from 15 residues. Germline V gene lookup returns CDR1 KGHSH and CDR2 LQKENI. V lost 0 bases and J lost 5; bases outside the gene matches: 4. This chain's CDR3 is CASSPPTGGWETQYF. The CDR3 DNA reads TGTGCCAGCTCACCACCGACAGGGGGTTGGGAGACCCAGTACTTC.

This clone was recorded once. This chain connects TRBV5-1 to TRBJ2-5; TRBD2 might be the D (5 bases). CDR1 and CDR2 (germline): SGHRS, YFSETQ. Trimming took 2 bases from V and 2 from J, leaving 10 bases between them. This CDR3 is built from 14 residues. The CDR3 sequence is CASSLLGTQETQYF. The CDR3 nucleotides are TGCGCCAGCAGCTTACTAGGCACGCAAGAGACCCAGTACTTC.